This is a list of T cell receptor beta chains from one sample in a study of T cell repertoires in cytomegalovirus infection. Their cognate antigens are unknown. TCRdb used MiXCR to reprocess the reads, holding one entry per CDR3 protein. The table lists about 920,000 distinct CDR3 sequences, about a third of them singletons, with 11% to 15% in the top ten. Material: cultured CD8+ T cells from PBMCs, obtained from culture after CMV antigen stimulation. These receptor sequences come from a human donor in good health (CMV status not recorded). Some clones in this sample may be carry-over from other donors' samples. The CDR3 runs from the conserved cysteine through the conserved F or W. A D gene is named only where the DNA matches it firmly. Not every row has a clone size; where given, it reads once, few, many or a size class.

>NA|NA|TRBJ2-5|TRBV15
CATSRTALDQETQYF
TGTGCCACCAGCAGAACGGCGTTGGACCAAGAGACCCAGTACTTC
>NA|NA|TRBJ2-4|TRBV4-1
CASSQDQATNIQYF
TGCGCCAGCAGCCAAGATCAGGCTACAAACATTCAGTACTTC
>NA|NA|TRBJ1-2|TRBV12-5
CASGFRTTTPIDGYTF
TGTGCTAGTGGTTTCAGGACGACAACTCCTATCGATGGCTACACCTTC
>NA|TRBD1|TRBJ1-2|TRBV29-1
CCGGRQGHNYGYTF
TGCTGCGGTGGCAGACAGGGGCATAACTATGGCTACACCTTC
>NA|NA|TRBJ2-3|TRBV29-1
CSAPWGADTQYF
TGCAGCGCTCCTTGGGGGGCAGATACGCAGTATTTT
>many|NA|TRBJ2-1|TRBV7-8
CASSSGQKVDEQFF
TGTGCCAGCAGCTCCGGACAGAAAGTGGATGAGCAGTTCTTC
>few|NA|TRBJ1-1|TRBV27
CASSPSYNTEAFF
TGTGCCAGCAGTCCCTCGTATAACACTGAAGCTTTCTTT
>NA|NA|TRBJ1-2|TRBV5-1
CASSLDGGFYGYTF
TGCGCCAGCAGCTTGGATGGAGGGTTCTATGGCTACACCTTC
>NA|NA|TRBJ1-1|TRBV7-9
CASNRGGAQNTEAFF
TGTGCCAGCAACCGGGGGGGCGCTCAGAACACTGAAGCTTTCTTT
>few|NA|TRBJ2-3|TRBV29-1
CSVRLSGTQYF
TGCAGCGTCCGACTGTCGGGTACGCAGTATTTT
>few|NA|TRBJ1-5|TRBV19
CASSEGHLDQPQHF
TGTGCCAGTAGTGAGGGCCACCTTGATCAGCCCCAGCATTTT
>NA|NA|TRBJ2-4|TRBV27
CASSSQGYSAKNIQYF
TGTGCCAGCAGTTCGCAGGGCTACTCAGCCAAAAACATTCAGTACTTC
>NA|TRBD1|TRBJ1-4|TRBV2
CASNRQGDAATNEKLFF
TGTGCCAGCAATCGACAGGGAGATGCCGCAACTAATGAAAAACTGTTTTTT
>NA|NA|TRBJ1-1|TRBV19
CASNAGSTEAFF
TGTGCCAGTAATGCAGGGAGTACTGAAGCTTTCTTT
>few|NA|TRBJ1-4|TRBV2
CATLLRDGHEKLFF
TGTGCCACTCTGCTCCGGGACGGACATGAAAAACTGTTTTTT
>NA|NA|TRBJ1-2|TRBV6-6
CASSYSPGLREGYTF
TGTGCCAGCAGTTACTCTCCGGGCCTACGAGAGGGCTACACCTTC
>few|NA|TRBJ2-5|TRBV20-1
CSARDQWGAEETQYF
TGCAGTGCTAGAGATCAATGGGGGGCGGAGGAGACCCAGTACTTC
>NA|NA|TRBJ1-2|TRBV6-2/TRBV6-3
CASTQSKRNYYGYTF
TGTGCCAGCACCCAATCGAAGAGAAACTACTATGGCTACACCTTC
>few|TRBD2|TRBJ2-3|TRBV6-6
CASEGLAGGGTDTQYF
TGTGCCAGTGAGGGTCTAGCGGGGGGCGGCACAGATACGCAGTATTTT
>once|NA|TRBJ2-5|TRBV23-1
CASRPRGAKTQYF
TGCGCCAGCAGGCCCCGGGGGGCGAAGACCCAGTACTTC
>many|NA|TRBJ1-3|TRBV7-8
CASKPGPGNTIYF
TGTGCCAGCAAGCCAGGGCCCGGAAACACCATATATTTT
>NA|TRBD1|TRBJ2-1|TRBV20-1
CSARGTGAYNEQFF
TGCAGTGCTAGAGGGACAGGGGCCTACAATGAGCAGTTCTTC
>NA|NA|TRBJ1-3|TRBV28
CASSPPTRYSGNTIYF
TGTGCCAGCAGTCCTCCGACACGGTACTCTGGAAACACCATATATTTT
>few|NA|TRBJ2-5|TRBV27
CASSLSPHWQETQYF
TGTGCCAGCAGTTTATCCCCCCACTGGCAAGAGACCCAGTACTTC
>many|TRBD2|TRBJ2-1|TRBV7-2
CASSFRGGTYNEQFF
TGTGCCAGCAGCTTTCGGGGGGGAACGTACAATGAGCAGTTCTTC
>NA|NA|TRBJ2-1|TRBV6-5
CASSYPGSLSEQFF
TGTGCCAGCAGTTACCCCGGGTCTCTTAGTGAGCAGTTCTTC
>once|TRBD2|TRBJ2-1|TRBV5-1
CASSRATSGPSGEQFF
TGCGCCAGCAGTCGCGCTACTAGCGGACCGAGTGGGGAGCAGTTCTTC
>many|NA|TRBJ2-5|TRBV12-3/TRBV12-4
CASRPRTGETQYF
TGTGCCAGCAGGCCTAGAACGGGGGAGACCCAGTACTTC
>NA|TRBD2|TRBJ2-1|TRBV6-6
CANSHRTSGGQTYNEQFF
TGTGCCAACAGTCACCGGACTAGCGGGGGCCAAACGTACAATGAGCAGTTCTTC
>few|NA|TRBJ1-1|TRBV10-3
CAIRTTRKGKLEAFF
TGTGCCATCCGTACCACCCGGAAGGGGAAACTAGAAGCTTTCTTT
>many|NA|TRBJ2-1|TRBV7-2
CASSLFLGGATTILNEQFF
TGTGCCAGCAGCCTTTTTCTGGGGGGTGCGACCACAATCCTCAATGAGCAGTTCTTC
>many|NA|TRBJ1-3|TRBV4-1
CASSPHPGSSGNTIYF
TGCGCCAGCAGCCCCCATCCGGGCAGCTCTGGAAACACCATATATTTT
>few|TRBD2|TRBJ2-1|TRBV7-6
CASSDPRTSGTRHEQFF
TGTGCCAGCAGCGACCCCCGGACTAGCGGGACACGGCATGAGCAGTTCTTC
>NA|NA|TRBJ2-7|TRBV10-3
CAISESRQGGNYEQYF
TGTGCCATCAGTGAGTCGCGACAGGGAGGTAACTACGAGCAGTACTTC
>NA|NA|TRBJ2-2|TRBV7-4
CASSQPGDGTGELFF
TGTGCCAGCAGCCAACCGGGGGATGGCACCGGGGAGCTGTTTTTT
>NA|NA|TRBJ1-5|TRBV15
CATSRDRGWGNQPQHF
TGTGCCACCAGCAGAGATCGGGGATGGGGCAATCAGCCCCAGCATTTT
>few|NA|TRBJ2-6|TRBV19
CASIDSTSGANVLTF
TGTGCCAGTATCGACAGTACCTCTGGGGCCAACGTCCTGACTTTC
>few|TRBD1|TRBJ1-2|TRBV19
CASLTGGEVGYTF
TGTGCCAGTCTGACAGGGGGCGAGGTTGGCTACACCTTC
>many|TRBD1|TRBJ1-2|TRBV7-6
CASSPGTGDNFNYGYTF
TGTGCCAGCAGCCCAGGGACAGGGGACAACTTTAACTATGGCTACACCTTC
>many|TRBD2|TRBJ2-7|TRBV7-2
CASSYLSGGQYF
TGTGCCAGCAGCTACCTTTCGGGAGGTCAGTACTTC
>many|NA|TRBJ1-1|TRBV6-6
CASRTDTEAFF
TGTGCCAGCCGGACAGACACTGAAGCTTTCTTT
>NA|TRBD1|TRBJ1-2|TRBV4-1
CASSQDPGGNGYTF
TGCGCCAGCAGCCAAGATCCAGGGGGGAATGGCTACACCTTC
>NA|NA|TRBJ1-3|TRBV29-1
CSVELADPGNTIYF
TGCAGCGTTGAACTCGCAGACCCTGGAAACACCATATATTTT
>few|NA|TRBJ2-5|TRBV12-5
CASGLDGETQYF
TGTGCTAGTGGTTTGGATGGGGAGACCCAGTACTTC
>few|TRBD2|TRBJ2-3|TRBV20-1
CSARDKLAGDTDTQYF
TGCAGTGCTAGAGATAAGCTAGCGGGGGACACAGATACGCAGTATTTT
>NA|TRBD2|TRBJ2-1|TRBV9
CASSVPSLGGIPSSYNEQFF
TGTGCCAGCAGCGTCCCATCCCTCGGGGGGATTCCGAGCTCCTACAATGAGCAGTTCTTC
>few|NA|TRBJ2-5|TRBV12-3/TRBV12-4
CASSFSASQETQYF
TGTGCCAGCAGTTTCTCCGCTAGTCAAGAGACCCAGTACTTC
>NA|NA|TRBJ1-3|TRBV15
CATSASPGRGNTIYF
TGTGCCACCAGCGCCTCCCCGGGCAGGGGCAACACCATATATTTT
>NA|TRBD2|TRBJ2-2|TRBV5-4
CASSSTGLAVKSGELFF
TGTGCCAGCAGCTCGACTGGACTAGCGGTTAAGTCCGGGGAGCTGTTTTTT
>many|NA|TRBJ2-3|TRBV6-1
CASSDALFVRDTQYF
TGTGCCAGCAGCGACGCACTTTTTGTGAGAGATACGCAGTATTTT
>many|NA|TRBJ2-5|TRBV7-6
CASSFIFGAQYQETQYF
TGTGCCAGCAGCTTTATCTTCGGGGCCCAGTACCAAGAGACCCAGTACTTC
>NA|TRBD2|TRBJ2-5|TRBV19
CASTASGGLQETQYF
TGTGCCAGTACCGCGTCGGGGGGACTCCAAGAGACCCAGTACTTC
>NA|NA|TRBJ2-1|TRBV11-2
CASSLDRGLRDEQFF
TGTGCCAGCAGCTTAGATCGTGGCTTACGGGATGAGCAGTTCTTC